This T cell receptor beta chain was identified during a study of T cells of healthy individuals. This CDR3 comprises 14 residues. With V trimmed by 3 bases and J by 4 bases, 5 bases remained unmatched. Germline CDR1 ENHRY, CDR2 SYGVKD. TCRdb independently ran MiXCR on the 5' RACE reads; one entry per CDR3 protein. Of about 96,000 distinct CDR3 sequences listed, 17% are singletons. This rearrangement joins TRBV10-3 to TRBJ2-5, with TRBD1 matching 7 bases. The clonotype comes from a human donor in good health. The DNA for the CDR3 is TGTGCCATCAGTGATGGGTCAGGGGGAGAGACCCAGTACTTC. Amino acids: CAISDGSGGETQYF.